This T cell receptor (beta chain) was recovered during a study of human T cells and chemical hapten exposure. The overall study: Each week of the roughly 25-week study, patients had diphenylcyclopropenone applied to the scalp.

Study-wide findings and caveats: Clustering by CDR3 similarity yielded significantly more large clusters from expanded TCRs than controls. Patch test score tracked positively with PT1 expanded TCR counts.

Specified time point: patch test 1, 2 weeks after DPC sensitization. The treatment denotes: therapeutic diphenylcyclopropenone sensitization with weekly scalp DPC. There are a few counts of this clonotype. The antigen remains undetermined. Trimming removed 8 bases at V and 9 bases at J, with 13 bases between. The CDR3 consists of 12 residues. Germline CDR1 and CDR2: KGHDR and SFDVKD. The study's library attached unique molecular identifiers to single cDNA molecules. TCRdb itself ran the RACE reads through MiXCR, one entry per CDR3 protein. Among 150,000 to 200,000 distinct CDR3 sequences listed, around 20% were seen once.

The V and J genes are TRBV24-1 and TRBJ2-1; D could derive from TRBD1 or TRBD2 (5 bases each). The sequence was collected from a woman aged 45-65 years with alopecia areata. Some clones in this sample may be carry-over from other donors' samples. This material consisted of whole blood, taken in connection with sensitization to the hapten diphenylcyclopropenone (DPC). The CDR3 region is CATTKRGPEQFF. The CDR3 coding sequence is TGTGCCACCACCAAGAGGGGTCCTGAGCAGTTCTTC.